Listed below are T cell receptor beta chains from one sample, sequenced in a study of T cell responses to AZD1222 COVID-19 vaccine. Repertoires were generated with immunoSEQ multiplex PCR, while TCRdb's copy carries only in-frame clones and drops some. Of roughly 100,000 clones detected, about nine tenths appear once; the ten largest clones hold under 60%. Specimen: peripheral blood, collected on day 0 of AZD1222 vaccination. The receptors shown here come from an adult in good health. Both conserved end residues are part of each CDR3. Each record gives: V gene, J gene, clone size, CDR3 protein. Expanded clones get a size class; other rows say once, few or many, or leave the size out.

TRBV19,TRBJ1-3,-,CAAARSSGNTIYF
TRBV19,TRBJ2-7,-,CASSPRTSGSYEQYF
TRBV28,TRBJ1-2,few,CASRKAGRENDGYTF
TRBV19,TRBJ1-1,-,CASSRVGVTEAFF
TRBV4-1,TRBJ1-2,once,CASSQVGGTFDSYTF
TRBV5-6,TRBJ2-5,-,CASSLRRLGQETQYF
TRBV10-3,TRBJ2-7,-,CAIRKTLAGSSYEQYF
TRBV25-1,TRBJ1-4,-,CASSDRQGRGEKLFF
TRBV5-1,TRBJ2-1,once,CASSAPSIAIEQFF
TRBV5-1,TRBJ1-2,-,CASSYDPAYRVTF
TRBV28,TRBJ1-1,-,CASRWAYADTEAFF
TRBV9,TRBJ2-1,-,CASSVEVGTSGRLGNEQFF
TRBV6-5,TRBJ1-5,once,CASSVTGDRNQPQHF
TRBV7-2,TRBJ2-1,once,CASSFLVSAKDEQFF
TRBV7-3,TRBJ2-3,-,CASSLASSRLAGETDTQYF
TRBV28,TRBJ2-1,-,CASRDRVLNEQFF
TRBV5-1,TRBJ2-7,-,CASSLTSGNYEQYF
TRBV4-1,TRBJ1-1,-,CASSQDGRGGMNTEAFF
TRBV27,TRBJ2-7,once,CASSLRPGGTHEQYF
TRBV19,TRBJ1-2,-,CASSSTGPNYGYTF
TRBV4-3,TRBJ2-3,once,CASSRQLYTDTQYF
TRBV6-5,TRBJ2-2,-,CASSYSGRGTGELFF
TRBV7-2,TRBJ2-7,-,CASSTRDFGSYEQYF
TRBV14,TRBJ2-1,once,CASSQELPGNEQFF
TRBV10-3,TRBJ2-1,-,CAISDPGAGDGYNEQFF
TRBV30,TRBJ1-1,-,CAWYGGRVTEAFF
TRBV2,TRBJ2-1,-,CASQGGRGTYNEQFF
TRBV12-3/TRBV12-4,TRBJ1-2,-,CASRPGGNYGYTF
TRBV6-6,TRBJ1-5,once,CASRSTGGNQPQHF
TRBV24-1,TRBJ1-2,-,CATSDNRGLAGYTF
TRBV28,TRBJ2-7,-,CASRSLLYEQYF
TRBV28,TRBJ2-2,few,CASSFSTATGGVDTGELFF
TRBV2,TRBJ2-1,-,CASSLTGLDNEQFF
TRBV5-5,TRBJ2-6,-,CASSPLLGGGSSGANVLTF
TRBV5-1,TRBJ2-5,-,CASSLVAGIQETQYF
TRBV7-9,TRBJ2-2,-,CASSFFSSRSGELFF
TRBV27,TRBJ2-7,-,CASSLSAGDPYEQYF
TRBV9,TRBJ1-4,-,CASSMGSGFGEKLFF
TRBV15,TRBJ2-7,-,CATSRDLGSIISYEQYF
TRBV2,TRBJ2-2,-,CASSGTGGNTGELFF